This passage covers 14 T cell receptor beta chains from one sample sequenced in a study of shared clonotypes between healthy human individuals. Terminally differentiated effector memory CD45RA+ cells were left out of the naive CD8 fraction, which was CD45RO-negative and positively selected for CCR7. Sequencing used immunoSEQ multiplex PCR; TCRdb keeps in-frame clones, though not all of them. This table holds hundreds of thousands of clones, roughly 96% found once. Material for sequencing was naive CD8+ T cells sorted from blood. The receptors originated from a woman in her 30s in good health.

This clone has only a few counts. The same CDR3 arises from other DNA sequences in this sample as well. The chain is built from TRBV9 and TRBJ2-7; 7 nucleotides line up with TRBD1. V shed 4 bases and J 3 bases; nucleotides not matched to a gene: 1. The CDR3 length is 12 residues. Germline loops: CDR1 SGDLS, CDR2 YYNGEE. The DNA for the CDR3 is TGTGCCAGCAGCCCAGGGGGCTACGAGCAGTACTTC. Its protein product is CASSPGGYEQYF. The whole variable domain, filled in from reference TRBV9 and TRBJ2-7, reads DSGVTQTPKHLITATGQRVTLRCSPRSGDLSVYWYQQSLDQGLQFLIQYYNGEERAKGNILERFSAQQFPDLHSELNLSSLELGDSALYFCASSPGGYEQYFGPGTRLTVT.

V usage is TRBV21-1 and J usage is TRBJ1-1; the table's D call, TRBD1, was not checked against the DNA. TRBV21-1 is a known pseudogene. The CDR3 loop spans 13 amino acids. DNA of the CDR3: TGTGAGGGGGGTACAGGGGGCCGGACTGAAGCTTTCTTT. Its protein is CEGGTGGRTEAFF.

The chain recombines TRBV19 with TRBJ1-4; D remains unclear. Germline lookup yields CDR1 LNHDA and CDR2 SQIVND (reference sequence). V lost 8 bases and J lost 6, with 13 bases in between. The CDR3 covers 13 residues. The CDR3 is CASLRDQDEKLFF. In nucleotides, the CDR3 is TGTGCCAGTCTCCGAGATCAAGATGAAAAACTGTTTTTT.

The CDR3 protein is CASRTTTSEDSYEQYF. The CDR3, as DNA: TGTGCCAGCAGAACGACGACTAGCGAGGACTCCTACGAGCAGTACTTC. The V gene is TRBV28, the J gene TRBJ2-7; 8 bases map to TRBD2. The CDR3 has 16 residues. The trim removed 6 bases at V and 0 bases at J, leaving 10 bases unmatched. Germline V gives CDR1 MDHEN, CDR2 SYDVKM. Full variable domain (remainder filled in from reference TRBV28 and TRBJ2-7): DVKVTQSSRYLVKRTGEKVFLECVQDMDHENMFWYRQDPGLGLRLIYFSYDVKMKEKGDIPEGYSVSREKKERFSLILESASTNQTSMYLCASRTTTSEDSYEQYFGPGTRLTVT.

V is TRBV28 and J is TRBJ2-1; 9 bases are a match to TRBD2. This CDR3 spans 17 amino acids. J was trimmed by 9 bases and V by 2 bases; bases with no gene match: 14. From germline, CDR1 is MDHEN and CDR2 SYDVKM. This chain's CDR3 is CASSLTKGGGRASEQFF. In DNA, the CDR3 is TGTGCCAGCAGTTTAACTAAAGGTGGCGGGAGGGCCAGTGAGCAGTTCTTC.

The chain is built from TRBV5-6 and TRBJ2-3, with D possibly TRBD1 on 5 matching bases. The germline V gene encodes CDR1 SGHDT and CDR2 YYEEEE. The ends were cut back, 4 bases at V and 1 base at J, with 16 bases in the middle. The CDR3 runs to 16 residues. The CDR3 DNA follows: TGTGCCAGCAGCCCGGAAGGGGCCGAAGGCACAGATACGCAGTATTTT. Protein sequence: CASSPEGAEGTDTQYF.

This clone has a single count. The rearrangement links TRBV30 to TRBJ2-7; 8 bases line up with TRBD2. V lost 8 bases, J lost 4 bases, and 13 bases stayed unmatched. CDR1 is GTSNPN, CDR2 SVGIG, per germline (reference sequence). The CDR3 is 14 amino acids. CDR3 sequence reads: CAIVPGGAGYEQYF. In DNA, the CDR3 is TGTGCCATTGTACCGGGGGGGGCTGGGTACGAGCAGTACTTC.

The rearrangement links TRBV28 to TRBJ1-1; D remains unclear. The CDR3 runs 15 residues. Trimming cost V 4 bases and J 1 base, with 13 bases left between them. The V gene's germline CDR1 is MDHEN and CDR2 SYDVKM. The CDR3 protein is CASSYGSWANTEAFF. As DNA, the CDR3 is TGTGCCAGCAGTTACGGGTCGTGGGCGAACACTGAAGCTTTCTTT.

The gene calls are TRBV6-5 and TRBJ2-3, with 9 bases identical to TRBD1. Germline V gives CDR1 MNHEY, CDR2 SVGAGI. CDR3 length: 16 amino acids. Losses at the gene ends were 4 bases for V and 0 bases for J; bases not matched to a gene: 5. This CDR3 is CASSSDRGLSTDTQYF. CDR3 bases: TGTGCCAGCAGTTCGGACAGGGGATTAAGCACAGATACGCAGTATTTT.

This rearrangement joins TRBV2 to TRBJ2-5; D not certain. The CDR3 is 11 residues long. The ends were cut back, 2 bases at V and 5 bases at J, with 3 bases in the middle. Germline V gene sequence: CDR1 SNHLY, CDR2 FYNNEI. CDR3 protein: CASSEPETQYF. The CDR3 nucleotides are TGTGCCAGCAGTGAACCGGAGACCCAGTACTTC. The full variable domain, with the rest looked up from reference TRBV2 and TRBJ2-5, is EPEVTQTPSHQVTQMGQEVILRCVPISNHLYFYWYRQILGQKVEFLVSFYNNEISEKSEIFDDQFSVERPDGSNFTLKIRSTKLEDSAMYFCASSEPETQYFGPGTRLLVL.

The gene calls are TRBV30 and TRBJ1-4; D is uncertain. The CDR3 sequence is 12 residues long. Trimming shortened V by 2 bases and J by 4 bases, and 5 bases separated the two germline ends. CDR1 and CDR2 (germline): GTSNPN, SVGIG (reference sequence). Here the CDR3 DNA reads TGTGCCTGGAGTCCTTATAATGAAAAACTGTTTTTT. Encoded protein: CAWSPYNEKLFF.

The chain combines TRBV12-5 with TRBJ2-2, with D perhaps matching TRBD1 (6 bases). The ends were cut back, 6 bases at V and 3 bases at J, with 14 bases in the middle. Germline V gene sequence: CDR1 LGHNT, CDR2 FRNRAP. The CDR3 is 15 amino acids. CDR3 sequence reads: CASGTGLEHTGELFF. The CDR3 coding sequence is TGTGCTAGTGGCACAGGGTTAGAGCACACCGGGGAGCTGTTTTTT.

The chain is built from TRBV6-1 and TRBJ2-1; D call uncertain. The germline CDR1 and CDR2 sequences are MNHNS and SASEGT. V was cut by 1 base and J by 7 bases, with 11 bases left in between. The CDR3 has 14 residues. The DNA of the CDR3 is TGTGCCAGCAGTGAAGGCCCTAGATTTAATGAGCAGTTCTTC. Translation gives CASSEGPRFNEQFF.

J is TRBJ2-7 and V is TRBV9; TRBD1 might be the D (6 bases). The V end was cut by 0 bases, the J end by 4 bases, with 11 bases between. Germline V gene lookup returns CDR1 SGDLS and CDR2 YYNGEE. CDR3 length: 14 residues. The CDR3: CASSVEGDTYEQYF. The CDR3 DNA reads TGTGCCAGCAGCGTAGAGGGGGATACATACGAGCAGTACTTC.